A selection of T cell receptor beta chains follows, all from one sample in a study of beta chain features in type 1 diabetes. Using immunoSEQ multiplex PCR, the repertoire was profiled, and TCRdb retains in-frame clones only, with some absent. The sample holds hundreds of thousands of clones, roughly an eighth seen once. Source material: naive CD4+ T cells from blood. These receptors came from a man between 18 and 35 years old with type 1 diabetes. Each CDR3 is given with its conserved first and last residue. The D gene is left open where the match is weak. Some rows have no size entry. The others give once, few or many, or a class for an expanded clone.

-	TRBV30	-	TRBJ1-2	CAWSMGEGDTF	TGTGCCTGGTCTATGGGGGAGGGGGACACCTTC
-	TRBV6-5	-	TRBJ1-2	CASSRDSYGYTF	TGTGCCAGCAGCCGCGACAGCTATGGCTACACCTTC
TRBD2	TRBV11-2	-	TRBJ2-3	CASSLSGGSTDTQYF	TGTGCCAGCAGCTTATCGGGGGGAAGCACAGATACGCAGTATTTT
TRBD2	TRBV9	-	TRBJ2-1	CASSPKTGSGGHYNEQFF	TGTGCCAGCAGCCCTAAGACAGGTAGCGGGGGTCATTACAATGAGCAGTTCTTC
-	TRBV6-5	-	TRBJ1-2	CASSRFRDHYGYTF	TGTGCCAGCAGCCGATTCCGGGACCACTATGGCTACACCTTC
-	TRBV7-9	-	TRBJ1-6	CASSLEARNSPLHF	TGTGCCAGCAGCTTAGAGGCTCGGAATTCACCCCTCCACTTT
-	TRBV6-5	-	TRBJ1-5	CASSYSGNSNQPQHF	TGTGCCAGCAGTTACTCTGGGAATAGCAATCAGCCCCAGCATTTT
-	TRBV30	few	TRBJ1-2	CAWSPGNHYGYTF	TGTGCCTGGAGTCCCGGGAACCACTATGGCTACACCTTC
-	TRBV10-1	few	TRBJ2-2	CASSVQADTGELFF	TGCGCCAGCAGTGTACAGGCAGACACCGGGGAGCTGTTTTTT
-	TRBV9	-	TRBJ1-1	CASSVLGANTEAFF	TGTGCCAGCAGCGTACTAGGGGCGAACACTGAAGCTTTCTTT
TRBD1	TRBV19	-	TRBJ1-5	CASSMEGAGNQPQHF	TGTGCCAGTAGTATGGAGGGGGCTGGCAATCAGCCCCAGCATTTT
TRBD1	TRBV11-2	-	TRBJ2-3	CASSLNPGQGTDTQYF	TGTGCCAGCAGTCTTAACCCGGGACAGGGGACAGATACGCAGTATTTT
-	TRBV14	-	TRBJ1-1	CASSQVAHTEAFF	TGTGCCAGCAGCCAAGTGGCTCACACTGAAGCTTTCTTT
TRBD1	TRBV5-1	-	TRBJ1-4	CASSLALRDRDEKLFF	TGCGCCAGCAGCTTGGCGCTCCGGGACAGGGATGAAAAACTGTTTTTT
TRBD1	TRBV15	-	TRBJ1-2	CATSPDMDRDYGYTF	TGTGCCACCAGCCCGGACATGGACAGGGACTATGGCTACACCTTC
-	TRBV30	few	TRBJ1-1	CAWIRGQGLLNTEAFF	TGTGCCTGGATCCGAGGCCAGGGGTTACTGAACACTGAAGCTTTCTTT
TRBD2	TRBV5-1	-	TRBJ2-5	CASSSSQAGGVETQYF	TGCGCCAGCTCATCCTCCCAAGCGGGGGGAGTGGAGACCCAGTACTTC
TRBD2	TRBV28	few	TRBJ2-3	CASRFAGETDTQYF	TGTGCCAGCAGATTCGCGGGGGAAACAGATACGCAGTATTTT
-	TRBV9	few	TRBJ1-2	CASSFQTDSYGYTF	TGTGCCAGCAGCTTCCAGACCGACAGCTATGGCTACACCTTC
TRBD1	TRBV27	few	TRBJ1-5	CASSPGQLNSNQPQHF	TGTGCCAGCAGCCCGGGACAGCTGAATAGCAATCAGCCCCAGCATTTT
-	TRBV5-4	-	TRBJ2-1	CASSLEALSDEQFF	TGTGCCAGCAGCTTGGAAGCCCTGAGCGATGAGCAGTTCTTC
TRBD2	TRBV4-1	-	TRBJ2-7	CASSGMTSAKGIEQYF	TGCGCCAGCAGCGGCATGACTAGCGCCAAGGGCATCGAGCAGTACTTC
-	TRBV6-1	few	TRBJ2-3	CASTPGPLRTDTQYF	TGTGCCAGCACGCCCGGGCCCCTACGCACAGATACGCAGTATTTT
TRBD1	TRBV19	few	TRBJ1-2	CASCMDRGESYGYTF	TGTGCCAGTTGTATGGACAGGGGCGAGTCTTATGGCTACACCTTC
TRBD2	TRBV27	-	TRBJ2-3	CASSPLGGIPDTQYF	TGTGCCAGCAGTCCCCTGGGAGGGATCCCAGATACGCAGTATTTT
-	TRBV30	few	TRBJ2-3	CAWRQGSTDTQYF	TGTGCCTGGAGGCAGGGAAGCACAGATACGCAGTATTTT
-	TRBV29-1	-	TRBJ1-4	CSVAAQANEKLFF	TGCAGCGTTGCAGCTCAGGCTAATGAAAAACTGTTTTTT
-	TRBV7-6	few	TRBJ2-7	CASSQGDGREQYF	TGTGCCAGCAGCCAAGGGGACGGAAGGGAGCAGTACTTC
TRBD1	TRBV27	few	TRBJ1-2	CASSTGTGGTGGYTF	TGTGCCAGCAGCACAGGGACAGGGGGTACGGGTGGCTACACCTTC
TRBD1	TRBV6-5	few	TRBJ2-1	CASSPGTGVDEQFF	TGTGCCAGCAGCCCCGGGACAGGGGTAGATGAGCAGTTCTTC
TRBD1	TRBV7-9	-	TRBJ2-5	CASSPGTGVWETQYF	TGTGCCAGCAGCCCAGGGACAGGGGTTTGGGAGACCCAGTACTTC
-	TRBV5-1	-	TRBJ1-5	CASSLAGYSNQPQHF	TGCGCCAGCAGCTTGGCAGGCTATAGCAATCAGCCCCAGCATTTT
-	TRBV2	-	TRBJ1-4	CASREGPTNEKLFF	TGTGCCAGCAGGGAAGGGCCAACTAATGAAAAACTGTTTTTT
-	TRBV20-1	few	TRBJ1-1	CSAYRAEAFF	TGCAGTGCTTACAGGGCGGAAGCTTTCTTT
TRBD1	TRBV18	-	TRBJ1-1	CASSTGQGWGTEAFF	TGTGCCAGCTCAACTGGACAGGGATGGGGCACTGAAGCTTTCTTT
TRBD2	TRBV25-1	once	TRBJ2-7	CASTSGASSYEQYF	TGTGCCAGCACTAGCGGGGCGAGCTCCTACGAGCAGTACTTC
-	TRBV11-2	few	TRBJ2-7	CASSPQYEQYF	TGTGCCAGCAGCCCACAGTACGAGCAGTACTTC